This TCR beta chain comes out of a study of blood T cell repertoires in COVID-19. At the level of the study: Both acute and convalescent COVID-19 samples were obtained from the United States, Italy and Spain.

Germline V lookup: CDR1 SGHTA, CDR2 FQGTGA. This CDR3 is 15 amino acids long. The V and J ends lost 4 bases and 1 base, in that order; junction bases with no gene match: 6. As processed by the authors: Amplifying reference gene primers gave estimates of nucleated cell counts. Clones were read by immunoSEQ multiplex PCR, and TCRdb kept only the in-frame ones, dropping some. V, J and clone size derive from that table, while D and trimming were established from the DNA sequence. The sample lists around 180,000 clones; 70% to 90% were seen once. Patients of the Seattle cohort, enrolled during active infection, were followed longitudinally.

This clonotype originated in an elderly man with COVID-19, enrolled during active disease. The genes are TRBV7-3 and TRBJ1-1; 7 bases map to TRBD1. Specimen: peripheral blood. This chain's CDR3 is CASSSPGQQNTEAFF. The CDR3 region has the DNA TGTGCCAGCAGCTCTCCGGGACAGCAGAACACTGAAGCTTTCTTT. Based on the CDR3 plus reference TRBV7-3 and TRBJ1-1, the full variable domain is GAGVSQTPSNKVTEKGKYVELRCDPISGHTALYWYRQSLGQGPEFLIYFQGTGAADDSGLPNDRFFAVRPEGSVSTLKIQRTERGDSAVYLCASSSPGQQNTEAFFGQGTRLTVV.